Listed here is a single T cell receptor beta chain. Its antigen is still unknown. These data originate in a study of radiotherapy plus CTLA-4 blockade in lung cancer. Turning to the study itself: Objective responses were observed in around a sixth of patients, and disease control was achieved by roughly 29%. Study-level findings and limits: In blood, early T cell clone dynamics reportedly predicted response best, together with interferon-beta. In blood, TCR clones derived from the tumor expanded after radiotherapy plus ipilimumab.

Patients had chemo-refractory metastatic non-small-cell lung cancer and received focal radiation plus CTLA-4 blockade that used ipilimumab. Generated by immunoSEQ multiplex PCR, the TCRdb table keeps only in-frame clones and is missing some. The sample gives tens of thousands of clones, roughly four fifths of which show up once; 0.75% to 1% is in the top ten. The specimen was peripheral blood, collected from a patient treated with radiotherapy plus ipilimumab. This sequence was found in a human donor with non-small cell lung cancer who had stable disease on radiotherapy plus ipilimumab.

CDR3 DNA: TGTGCCAGCACCGCTATCTACGAGCAGTACTTC. It is translated as CASTAIYEQYF. The V gene is TRBV7-7, the J gene TRBJ2-7, with D uncertain. CDR3 size: 11 residues. V was clipped by 7 bases and J by 3 bases, with 7 bases between them. Germline V gene lookup returns CDR1 SSHAT and CDR2 FNYEAQ (reference sequence).